This T cell receptor beta chain was captured in a study of vaccination and CD4 T cells after COVID-19. This clonotype was seen more than once but under ten times. What it binds is not known. Sequenced with the Oncomine TCR Beta short-read assay was DNA taken from cultured CD4+ T cells. Genomic DNA was isolated from CD4+ T cells that had been cultured. TCRdb analysed the PCR reads with MiXCR anew, one entry per CDR3 protein. The repertoire holds under 10,000 distinct CDR3 sequences, with around a third as singletons. The sample's treatment: approximately nine-day PBMC culture with coronavirus spike peptide pools or control peptides (ViraFEST assay). It was before the COVID-19 pandemic (2011-2018) that the unexposed donor's CD4+ T cells were collected. This CDR3 is built from 15 residues. Germline lookup yields CDR1 DFQATT and CDR2 SNEGSKA (reference sequence). J was trimmed by 5 bases and V by 3 bases; bases with no gene match: 8.

This clonotype originated in a human donor in good health. The chain has TRBV20-1 and TRBJ2-2; 8 nucleotides agree with TRBD1. Sequenced: CD4+ T cells from blood, cultured in vitro. The CDR3 DNA is TGCAGTGCTAGGGACAGGGTAGGGCGAACCGGGGAGCTGTTTTTT. Amino acid sequence: CSARDRVGRTGELFF.